This T cell receptor (beta chain) appears in the sequencing data of a study of chemoradiotherapy in HPV16-positive cancers. Background on the study: A couple of HPV16-positive patients' cells yielded candidate HPV-specific clones and common motifs.

Regarding the study as a whole: Better recurrence-free survival went with HPV-responsive T-cell expansion in HPV16-positive patients. Non-HPV-specific T cells did not expand in tumors during treatment, whereas candidate HPV-specific clones and E7-related motifs did.

Generated by immunoSEQ multiplex PCR, the TCRdb table keeps only in-frame clones and is missing some. The profile covers approximately 9,800 clones, with over 80% appearing a single time and 9% to 15% taken by the ten largest. Notes on this clone: Its antigen is currently unknown.

The germline CDR1 and CDR2 sequences are SNHLY and FYNNEI. CDR3 length: 15 residues. V lost 5 bases, J lost 3 bases, and 4 bases stayed unmatched. V and J are TRBV2 and TRBJ2-2, with 9 bases that match TRBD2. This clonotype was obtained from a human donor with HPV-associated anogenital cancer. The source was blood, collected from a patient who underwent chemoradiotherapy. The CDR3 here is CASSNSGGYTGELFF. The CDR3 DNA reads TGTGCCAGCAGTAATAGCGGGGGATACACCGGGGAGCTGTTTTTT.